Presented here are 5 T cell receptor beta chains from one specimen sequenced in a study of Graves' ophthalmopathy and Graves' hyperthyroidism. RNA transcripts served as template for amplifying TCR beta CDR3 sequences. The library came from an HTBI-primed first-round RT-PCR and a second-round multiplex PCR. MiXCR, run by TCRdb on the multiplex PCR reads, gives a single entry per CDR3 protein. The sample holds approximately 700,000 distinct CDR3 sequences, about 40% seen once. Input material: peripheral blood. The source of these receptors is an adult man with Graves' ophthalmopathy.

Ten or more counts support this clonotype. The chain joins TRBV5-1 to TRBJ2-5; D unresolved. Germline lookup yields CDR1 SGHRS and CDR2 YFSETQ. The V gene lost 4 bases and the J gene lost 0 bases, with 7 bases spanning the gap. This CDR3 comprises 13 residues. CDR3 sequence reads: CASSPEYQETQYF. The CDR3 nucleotides read TGCGCCAGCAGCCCGGAGTACCAAGAGACCCAGTACTTC.

At least ten counts were recorded for this clonotype. The chain is built from TRBV15 and TRBJ2-7, with a weak D call TRBD1 (5 bases). Trimming took 1 base from V and 0 from J, leaving 13 bases between them. The CDR3 has 16 amino acids. Germline CDR1 is LNHNV and CDR2 is YYDKDF (reference sequence). The CDR3 DNA sequence: TGTGCCACCAGCAGAGGGGTGGGCAGGGACTCCTACGAGCAGTACTTC. Its protein product is CATSRGVGRDSYEQYF.

This clonotype was seen at least ten times. This sequence joins TRBV29-1 and TRBJ1-4; D is undetermined. The CDR3 is 12 amino acids. The germline V and J ends were trimmed by 7 bases and 14 bases, with 20 bases remaining between them. Germline lookup yields CDR1 SQVTM and CDR2 ANQGSEA. The CDR3 sequence is CSAIRPDDTLFF. In nucleotides, the CDR3 is TGCAGCGCTATCCGACCCGATGACACTCTGTTTTTT.

The chain is built from TRBV2 and TRBJ2-5, with D possibly matching TRBD2 (7 bases). Germline CDR1 reads SNHLY; CDR2 reads FYNNEI. The length of the CDR3 is 15 residues. V was pared by 6 bases and J by 5 bases, with 19 bases between. In nucleotides, the CDR3 is TGTGCCAGCAGGAGGGGGGGCTTTCTCGTCGAGACCCAGTACTTC. Translated, it gives CASRRGGFLVETQYF. The full variable domain, completed using reference TRBV2 and TRBJ2-5, is EPEVTQTPSHQVTQMGQEVILRCVPISNHLYFYWYRQILGQKVEFLVSFYNNEISEKSEIFDDQFSVERPDGSNFTLKIRSTKLEDSAMYFCASRRGGFLVETQYFGPGTRLLVL.

The V gene is TRBV10-1, the J gene TRBJ2-7, with 11 bases identical to TRBD1. J was trimmed by 3 bases and V by 2 bases; bases with no gene match: 3. This CDR3 spans 15 amino acids. The germline V gene encodes CDR1 WNHNN and CDR2 SYGVQD (reference sequence). CDR3 in amino acids: CASSEVGTGGYEQYF. The CDR3 DNA reads as TGCGCCAGCAGTGAGGTGGGGACAGGGGGCTACGAGCAGTACTTC.